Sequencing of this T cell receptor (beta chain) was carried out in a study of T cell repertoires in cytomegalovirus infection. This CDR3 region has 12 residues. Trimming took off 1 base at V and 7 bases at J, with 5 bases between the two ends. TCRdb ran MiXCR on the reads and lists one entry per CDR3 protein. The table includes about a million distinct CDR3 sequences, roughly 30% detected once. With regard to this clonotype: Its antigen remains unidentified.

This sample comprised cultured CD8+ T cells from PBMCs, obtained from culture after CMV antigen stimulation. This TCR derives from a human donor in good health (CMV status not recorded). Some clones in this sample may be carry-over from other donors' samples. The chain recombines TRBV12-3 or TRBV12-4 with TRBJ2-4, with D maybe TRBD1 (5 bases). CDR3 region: CASSLEGNIQYF. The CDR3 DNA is TGTGCCAGCAGTTTAGAGGGGAACATTCAGTACTTC.